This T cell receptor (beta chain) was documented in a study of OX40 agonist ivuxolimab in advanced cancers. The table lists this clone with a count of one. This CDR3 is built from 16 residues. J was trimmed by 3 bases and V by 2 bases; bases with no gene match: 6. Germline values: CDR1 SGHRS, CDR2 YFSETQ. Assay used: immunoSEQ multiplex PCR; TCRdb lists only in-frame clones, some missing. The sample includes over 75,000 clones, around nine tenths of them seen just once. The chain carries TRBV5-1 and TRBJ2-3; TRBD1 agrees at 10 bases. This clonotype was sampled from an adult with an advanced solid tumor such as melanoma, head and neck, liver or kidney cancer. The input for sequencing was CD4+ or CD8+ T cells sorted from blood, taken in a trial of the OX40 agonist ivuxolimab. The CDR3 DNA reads TGCGCCAGCAGCTTTATCGGGACAGGGGTTACAGATACGCAGTATTTT. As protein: CASSFIGTGVTDTQYF. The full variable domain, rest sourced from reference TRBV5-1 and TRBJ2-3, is KAGVTQTPRYLIKTRGQQVTLSCSPISGHRSVSWYQQTPGQGLQFLFEYFSETQRNKGNFPGRFSGRQFSNSRSEMNVSTLELGDSALYLCASSFIGTGVTDTQYFGPGTRLTVL.